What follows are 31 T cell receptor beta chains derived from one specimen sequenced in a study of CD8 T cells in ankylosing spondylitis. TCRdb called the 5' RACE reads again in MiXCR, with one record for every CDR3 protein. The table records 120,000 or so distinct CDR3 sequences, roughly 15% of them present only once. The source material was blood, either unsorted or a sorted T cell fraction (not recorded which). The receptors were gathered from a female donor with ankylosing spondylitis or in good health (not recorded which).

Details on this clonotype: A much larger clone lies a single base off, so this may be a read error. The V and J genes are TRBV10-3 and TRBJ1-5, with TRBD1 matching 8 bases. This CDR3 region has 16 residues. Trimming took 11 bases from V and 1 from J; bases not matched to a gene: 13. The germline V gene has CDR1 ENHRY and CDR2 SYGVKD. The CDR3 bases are TGTGCCCCCAATCGGGACAGGAGAGACAGCAATCAGCCCCAGCATTTT. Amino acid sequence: CAPNRDRRDSNQPQHF.

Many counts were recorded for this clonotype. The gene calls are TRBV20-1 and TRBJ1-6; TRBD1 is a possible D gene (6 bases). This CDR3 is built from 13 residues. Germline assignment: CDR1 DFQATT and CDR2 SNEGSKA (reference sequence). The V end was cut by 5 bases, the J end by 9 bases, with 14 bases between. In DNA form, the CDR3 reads TGCAGTGCTCACAGGGTAGCTGGTTCACCCCTCCACTTT. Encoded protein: CSAHRVAGSPLHF.

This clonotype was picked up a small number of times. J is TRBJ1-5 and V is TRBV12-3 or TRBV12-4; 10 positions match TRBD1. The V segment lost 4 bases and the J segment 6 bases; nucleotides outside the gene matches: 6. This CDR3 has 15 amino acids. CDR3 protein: CASSSHGTGVQPQHF. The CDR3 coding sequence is TGTGCCAGCAGTTCCCACGGGACAGGGGTTCAGCCCCAGCATTTT.

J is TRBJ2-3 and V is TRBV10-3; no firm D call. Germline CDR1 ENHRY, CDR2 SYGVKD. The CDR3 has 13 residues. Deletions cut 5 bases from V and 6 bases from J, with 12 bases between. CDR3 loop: CAISPDGADTQYF. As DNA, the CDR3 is TGTGCCATCAGTCCGGACGGCGCGGATACGCAGTATTTT.

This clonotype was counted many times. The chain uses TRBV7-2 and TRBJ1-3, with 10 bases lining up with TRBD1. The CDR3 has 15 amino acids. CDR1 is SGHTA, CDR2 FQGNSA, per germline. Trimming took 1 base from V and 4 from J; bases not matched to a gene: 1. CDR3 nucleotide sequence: TGTGCCAGCAGCTTAGGGACAGGGGGGGGAAACACCATATATTTT. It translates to CASSLGTGGGNTIYF.

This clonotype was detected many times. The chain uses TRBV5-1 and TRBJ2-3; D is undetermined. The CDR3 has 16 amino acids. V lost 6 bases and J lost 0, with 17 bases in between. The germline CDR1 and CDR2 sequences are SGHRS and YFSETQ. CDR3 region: CASKSGRGSSTDTQYF. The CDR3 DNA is TGCGCCAGCAAATCGGGCCGAGGCTCTAGCACAGATACGCAGTATTTT.

The CDR3 protein is CASSIQGSDTQYF. In DNA form, the CDR3 reads TGTGCCAGTAGTATCCAGGGGTCAGATACGCAGTATTTT. The chain employs TRBV19 and TRBJ2-3, with D maybe TRBD1 (6 bases). V was pared by 3 bases and J by 4 bases, with 8 bases between. Looked up from germline, CDR1 is LNHDA and CDR2 is SQIVND (reference sequence). The CDR3 consists of 13 residues. The whole variable domain, filled in from reference TRBV19 and TRBJ2-3, reads DGGITQSPKYLFRKEGQNVTLSCEQNLNHDAMYWYRQDPGQGLRLIYYSQIVNDFQKGDIAEGYSVSREKKESFPLTVTSAQKNPTAFYLCASSIQGSDTQYFGPGTRLTVL.

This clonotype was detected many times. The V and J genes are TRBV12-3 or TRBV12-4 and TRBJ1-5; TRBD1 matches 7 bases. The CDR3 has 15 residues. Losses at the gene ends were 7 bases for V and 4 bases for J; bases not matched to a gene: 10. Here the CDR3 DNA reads TGTGCCAGCACCCTACGGGACAGAAATAATCAGCCCCAGCATTTT. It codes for CASTLRDRNNQPQHF.

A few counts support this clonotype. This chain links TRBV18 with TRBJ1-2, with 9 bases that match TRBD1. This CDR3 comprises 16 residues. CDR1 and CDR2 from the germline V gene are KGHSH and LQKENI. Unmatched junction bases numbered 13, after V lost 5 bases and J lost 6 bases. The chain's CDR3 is CASSIPGQGKIHGYTF. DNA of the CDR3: TGTGCCAGCTCAATCCCGGGACAGGGAAAGATTCATGGCTACACCTTC.

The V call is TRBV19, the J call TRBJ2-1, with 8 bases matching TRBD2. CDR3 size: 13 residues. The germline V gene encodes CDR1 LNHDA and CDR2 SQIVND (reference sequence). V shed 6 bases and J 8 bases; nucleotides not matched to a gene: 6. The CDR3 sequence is CASRSSGIYEQFF. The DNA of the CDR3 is TGTGCCAGTAGGAGTAGCGGGATCTATGAGCAGTTCTTC.

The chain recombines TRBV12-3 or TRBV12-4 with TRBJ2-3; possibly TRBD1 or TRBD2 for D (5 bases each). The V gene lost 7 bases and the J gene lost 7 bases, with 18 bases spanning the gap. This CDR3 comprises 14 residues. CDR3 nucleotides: TGTGCCAGCACCCCGGGACGGAGAGCAAATACGCAGTATTTT. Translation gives CASTPGRRANTQYF.

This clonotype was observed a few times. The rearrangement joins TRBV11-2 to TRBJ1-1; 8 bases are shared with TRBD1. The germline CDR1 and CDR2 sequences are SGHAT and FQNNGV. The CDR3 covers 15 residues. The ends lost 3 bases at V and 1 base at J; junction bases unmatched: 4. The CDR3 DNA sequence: TGTGCCAGCAGCTTCCTTGACAGGGGGAACACTGAAGCTTTCTTT. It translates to CASSFLDRGNTEAFF.

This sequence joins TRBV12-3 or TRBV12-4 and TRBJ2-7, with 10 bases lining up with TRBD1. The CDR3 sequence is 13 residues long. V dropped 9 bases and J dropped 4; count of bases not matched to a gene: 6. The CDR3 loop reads CASTGQGRYEQYF. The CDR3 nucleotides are TGTGCCAGTACGGGACAGGGGAGGTACGAGCAGTACTTC.

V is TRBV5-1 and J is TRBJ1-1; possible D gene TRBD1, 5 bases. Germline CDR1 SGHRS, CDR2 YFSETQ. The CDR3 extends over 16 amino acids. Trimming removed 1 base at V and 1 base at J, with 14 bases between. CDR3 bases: TGCGCCAGCAGCTTGAGGGGTAACCCAGAGAACACTGAAGCTTTCTTT. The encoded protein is CASSLRGNPENTEAFF.

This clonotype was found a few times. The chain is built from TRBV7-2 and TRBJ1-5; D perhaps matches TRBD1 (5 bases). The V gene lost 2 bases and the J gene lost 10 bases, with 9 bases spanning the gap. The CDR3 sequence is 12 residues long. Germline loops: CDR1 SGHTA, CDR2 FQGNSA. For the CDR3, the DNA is TGTGCCAGCAGCTTATCGGGGGAACCCCAGCATTTT. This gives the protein CASSLSGEPQHF.

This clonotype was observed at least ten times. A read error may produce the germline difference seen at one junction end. CDR3 coding DNA: TGTGCCAGCAGTCTAGCGGGGGGGCAATACGAGCAGTACTTC. Translated: CASSLAGGQYEQYF. This chain links TRBV12-3 or TRBV12-4 with TRBJ2-7, with TRBD2 matching over 12 bases. The CDR3 extends over 14 amino acids.

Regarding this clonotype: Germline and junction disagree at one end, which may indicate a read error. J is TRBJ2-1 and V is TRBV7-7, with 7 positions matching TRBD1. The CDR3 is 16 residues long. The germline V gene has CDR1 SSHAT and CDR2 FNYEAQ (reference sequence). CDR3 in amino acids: CASSSQGTVHYNEQFF. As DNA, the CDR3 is TGTGCTAGCAGCTCACAGGGGACGGTACACTACAATGAGCAGTTCTTC.

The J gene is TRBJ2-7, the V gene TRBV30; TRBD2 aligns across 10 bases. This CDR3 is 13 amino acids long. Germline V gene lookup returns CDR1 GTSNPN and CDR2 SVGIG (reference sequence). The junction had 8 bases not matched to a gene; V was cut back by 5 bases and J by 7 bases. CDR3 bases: TGTGCCTGGGGAGCGGGAGGGCCGTATGAGCAGTACTTC. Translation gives CAWGAGGPYEQYF.

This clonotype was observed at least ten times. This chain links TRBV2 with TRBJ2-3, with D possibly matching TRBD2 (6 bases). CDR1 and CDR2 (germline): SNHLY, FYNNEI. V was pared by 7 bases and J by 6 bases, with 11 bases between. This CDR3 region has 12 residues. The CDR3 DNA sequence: TGTGCCAGCACCTCGGGGGAGGATACGCAGTATTTT. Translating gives CASTSGEDTQYF.

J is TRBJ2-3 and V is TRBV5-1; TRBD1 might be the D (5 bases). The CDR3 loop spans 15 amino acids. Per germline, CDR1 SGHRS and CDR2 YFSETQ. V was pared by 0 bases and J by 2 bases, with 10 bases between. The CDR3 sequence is CASSLGTPNTDTQYF. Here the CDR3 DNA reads TGCGCCAGCAGCTTGGGGACACCAAACACAGATACGCAGTATTTT.

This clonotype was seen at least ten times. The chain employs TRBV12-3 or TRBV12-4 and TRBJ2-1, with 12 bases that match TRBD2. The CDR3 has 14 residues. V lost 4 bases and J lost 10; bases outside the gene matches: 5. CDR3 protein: CASSSTSGRREQFF. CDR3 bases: TGTGCCAGCAGTTCGACTAGCGGGAGACGCGAGCAGTTCTTC.

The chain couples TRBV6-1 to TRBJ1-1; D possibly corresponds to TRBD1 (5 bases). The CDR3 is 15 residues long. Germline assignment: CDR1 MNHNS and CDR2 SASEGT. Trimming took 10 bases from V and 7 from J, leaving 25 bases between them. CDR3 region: CATHGLNGAPREAFF. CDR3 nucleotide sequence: TGTGCCACACATGGTCTTAACGGGGCCCCCCGTGAAGCTTTCTTT.

The CDR3 reads CASADSGANVLTF. The CDR3 DNA sequence: TGTGCCAGCGCGGATTCTGGGGCCAACGTCCTGACTTTC. The gene calls are TRBV12-3 or TRBV12-4 and TRBJ2-6; D remains ambiguous. Between the trimmed V and J ends, which lost 8 bases and 1 base, there was a span of 6 bases. The CDR3 totals 13 residues.

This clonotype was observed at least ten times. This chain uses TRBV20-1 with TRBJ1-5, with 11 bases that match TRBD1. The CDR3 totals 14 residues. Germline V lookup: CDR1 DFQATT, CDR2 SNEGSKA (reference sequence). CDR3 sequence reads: CSAGQGAYGQPQHF. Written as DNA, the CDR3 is TGCAGCGCAGGACAGGGGGCATACGGACAGCCCCAGCATTTT.

The CDR3 DNA reads as TGTGCCAGCAGCCAGGATCGGCAAGAGACCCAGTACTTC. This codes for CASSQDRQETQYF. The chain is built from TRBV7-8 and TRBJ2-5; D uncertain. V was pared by 5 bases and J by 2 bases, with 9 bases between. CDR1 and CDR2 (germline): SGHVS, FQNEAQ. The length of the CDR3 is 13 residues.

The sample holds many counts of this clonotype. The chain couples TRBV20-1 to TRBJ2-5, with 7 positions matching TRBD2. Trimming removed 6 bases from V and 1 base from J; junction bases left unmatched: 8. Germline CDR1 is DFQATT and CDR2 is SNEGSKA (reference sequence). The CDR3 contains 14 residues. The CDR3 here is CSARSGVIQETQYF. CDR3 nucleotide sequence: TGCAGTGCGAGGAGCGGGGTGATCCAAGAGACCCAGTACTTC.

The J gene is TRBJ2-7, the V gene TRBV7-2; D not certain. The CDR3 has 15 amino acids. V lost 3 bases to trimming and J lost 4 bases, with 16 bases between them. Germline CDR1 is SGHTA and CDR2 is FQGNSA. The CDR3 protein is CTSSFLNLGPYEQYF. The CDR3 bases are TGTACCAGCAGCTTTCTCAACCTTGGACCTTACGAGCAGTACTTC.

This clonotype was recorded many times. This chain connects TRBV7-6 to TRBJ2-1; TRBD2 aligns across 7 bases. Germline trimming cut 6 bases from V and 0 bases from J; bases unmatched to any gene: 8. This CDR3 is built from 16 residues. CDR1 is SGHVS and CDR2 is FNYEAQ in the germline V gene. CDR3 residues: CASSPPSGFSYNEQFF. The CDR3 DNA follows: TGTGCCAGCAGTCCACCTAGCGGATTCTCCTACAATGAGCAGTTCTTC.

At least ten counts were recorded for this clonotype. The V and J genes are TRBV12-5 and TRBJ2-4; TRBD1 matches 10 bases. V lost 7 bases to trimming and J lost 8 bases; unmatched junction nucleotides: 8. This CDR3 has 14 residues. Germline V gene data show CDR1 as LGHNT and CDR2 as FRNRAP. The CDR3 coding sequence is TGTGCTAGTGCCTTTAGTGGGACAGGGGACATTCAGTACTTC. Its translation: CASAFSGTGDIQYF.

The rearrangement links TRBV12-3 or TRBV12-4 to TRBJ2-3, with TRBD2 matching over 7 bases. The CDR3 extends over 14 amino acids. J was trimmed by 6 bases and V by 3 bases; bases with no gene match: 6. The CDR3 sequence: CASSFGGSRDTQYF. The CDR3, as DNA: TGTGCCAGCAGTTTCGGCGGGAGTAGGGATACGCAGTATTTT.

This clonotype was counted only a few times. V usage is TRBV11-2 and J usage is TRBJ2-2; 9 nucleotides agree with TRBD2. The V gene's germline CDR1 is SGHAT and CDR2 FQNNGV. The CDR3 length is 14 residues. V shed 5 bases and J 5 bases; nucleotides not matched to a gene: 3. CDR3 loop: CASSRAGGTGELFF. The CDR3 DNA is TGTGCCAGCAGCCGAGCGGGAGGAACCGGGGAGCTGTTTTTT.